This TCR beta chain was sequenced in a study of T cell repertoires in ileal Crohn's disease. Study at large: About half of patients got postoperative therapy: under twelve thiopurines, fewer than 20 anti-TNF. Findings and limits, study-wide: Clonality above 26.8% at surgery always came with endoscopic recurrence. Sorted CD8 T cells held more high-frequency clones than CD4.

The protocol was immunoSEQ multiplex PCR, while the TCRdb copy is restricted to in-frame clones and leaves out a portion. This sample has roughly 15,000 clones, with 75% to 85% found just once. A note on this clone: Its specificity is unknown.

Sequenced sample: ileal tissue. This TCR was sampled from an adult with Crohn's disease.

The CDR3 spells CASSSSTGIYEQYF. The CDR3 DNA sequence: TGTGCCAGCAGTTCCTCGACAGGGATCTACGAGCAGTACTTC. V gene TRBV27 combines with J gene TRBJ2-7; 7 nucleotides match TRBD1. V shed 4 bases, J shed 3 bases, and the junction held 6 bases outside the gene matches. The CDR3 sequence is 14 residues long. The V gene's germline CDR1 is MNHEY and CDR2 SMNVEV (reference sequence).